This T cell receptor (beta chain) derives from a study of shared clonotypes between healthy human individuals. The CDR3 is 16 residues long. Trimming left V 4 bases short and J 2 bases short, with 16 bases between. Germline V CDR1 and CDR2: LGHNA, YNFKEQ. Genomic DNA per cell subset filled all wells of several immunoSEQ plates. In replicate PCRs of sorted subsets, about 190 ng DNA, about 29,000 T cell genomes, was used. Sequencing used immunoSEQ multiplex PCR; TCRdb keeps in-frame clones, though not all of them. The table has 2.3 million or so clones, 85% to 95% seen once. Investigators divided CD4+ cells into CD45RA+ naive and CD45RA-negative memory subsets.

This chain uses TRBV4-2 with TRBJ2-3; D may be TRBD2 (6 bases). The receptor's source is a man aged 18 to 29 in good health. Some clones in this sample may be carry-over from other donors' samples. Sequenced material: naive CD4+ T cells from PBMCs. Subset reported: CD45RA+ positively selected. In nucleotides, the CDR3 is TGTGCCAGCAGCCGGGAGGCGGGCCCTGTCACAGATACGCAGTATTTT. This codes for CASSREAGPVTDTQYF.